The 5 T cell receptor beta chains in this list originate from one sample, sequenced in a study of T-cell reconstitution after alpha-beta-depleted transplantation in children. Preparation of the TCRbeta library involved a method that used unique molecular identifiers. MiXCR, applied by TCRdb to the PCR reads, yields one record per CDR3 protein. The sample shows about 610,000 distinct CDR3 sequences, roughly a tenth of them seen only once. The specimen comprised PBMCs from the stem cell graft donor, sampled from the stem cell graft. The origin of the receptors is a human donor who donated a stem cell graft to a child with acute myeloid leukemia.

CDR3 in amino acids: CASSGDSATNEKLFF. The CDR3 bases are TGTGCCAGCAGCGGGGACAGCGCAACTAATGAAAAACTGTTTTTT. The chain joins TRBV9 to TRBJ1-4; TRBD1 agrees at 7 bases. This CDR3 has 15 residues. Germline trimming cut 3 bases from V and 0 bases from J; bases unmatched to any gene: 2. From germline, CDR1 is SGDLS and CDR2 YYNGEE.

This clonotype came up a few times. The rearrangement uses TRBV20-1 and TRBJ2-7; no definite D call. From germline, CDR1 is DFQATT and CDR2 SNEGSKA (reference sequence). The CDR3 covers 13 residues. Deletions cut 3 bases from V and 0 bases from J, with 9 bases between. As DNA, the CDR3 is TGCAGTGCTAGTAGCTGGAGCTCCTACGAGCAGTACTTC. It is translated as CSASSWSSYEQYF.

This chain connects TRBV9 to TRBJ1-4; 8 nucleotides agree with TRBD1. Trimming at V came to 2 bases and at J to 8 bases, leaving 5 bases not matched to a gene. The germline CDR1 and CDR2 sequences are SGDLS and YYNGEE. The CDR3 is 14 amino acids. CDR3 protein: CASSVRGQEEKLFF. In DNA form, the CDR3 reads TGTGCCAGCAGCGTCAGGGGGCAGGAAGAAAAACTGTTTTTT. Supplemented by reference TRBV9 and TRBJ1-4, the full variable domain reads DSGVTQTPKHLITATGQRVTLRCSPRSGDLSVYWYQQSLDQGLQFLIQYYNGEERAKGNILERFSAQQFPDLHSELNLSSLELGDSALYFCASSVRGQEEKLFFGSGTQLSVL.

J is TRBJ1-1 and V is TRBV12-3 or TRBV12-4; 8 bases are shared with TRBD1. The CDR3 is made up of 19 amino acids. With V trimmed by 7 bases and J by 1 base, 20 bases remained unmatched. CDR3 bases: TGTGCCAGCAAAAGGGTCGTTGGTTTGGGACAGGAGAGGAACACTGAAGCTTTCTTT. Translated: CASKRVVGLGQERNTEAFF.

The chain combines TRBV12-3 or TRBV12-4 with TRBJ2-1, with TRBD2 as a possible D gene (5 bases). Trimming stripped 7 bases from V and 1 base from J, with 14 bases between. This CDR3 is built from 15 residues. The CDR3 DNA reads TGTGCCAGCACCTTACTAGTTACTTCCTACAATGAGCAGTTCTTC. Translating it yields CASTLLVTSYNEQFF.